One and the same sample provided the 14 T cell receptor beta chains below, sequenced in a study of T cell responses to AZD1222 COVID-19 vaccine. Measured with immunoSEQ multiplex PCR; TCRdb has only the in-frame clones, and not every one. The sample consists of 150,000 to 170,000 clones, roughly 90% of them appearing once. The material sequenced was peripheral blood, taken on day 0 of AZD1222 vaccination. Every receptor here comes from an adult in good health.

Regarding this clone: The same CDR3 arises from other DNA sequences in this sample as well. The CDR3 sequence is CASSLASGGTEAFF. The CDR3 bases are TGTGCCAGCAGCTTAGCGAGCGGGGGCACTGAAGCTTTCTTT. The chain links TRBV7-9 to TRBJ1-1; TRBD1 is a possible D gene (5 bases). The CDR3 is 14 amino acids. Germline values: CDR1 SEHNR, CDR2 FQNEAQ (reference sequence). Trimming removed 0 bases from V and 4 bases from J, with 9 bases in between.

The chain couples TRBV30 to TRBJ1-5; 11 nucleotides align to TRBD1. Looked up from germline, CDR1 is GTSNPN and CDR2 is SVGIG (reference sequence). The CDR3 contains 13 residues. The trim removed 5 bases at V and 6 bases at J, leaving 3 bases unmatched. The CDR3 nucleotides are TGTGCCTGGGGACAGGGGGCAGGTCAGCCCCAGCATTTT. The encoded protein is CAWGQGAGQPQHF.

This chain links TRBV9 with TRBJ2-1; 7 bases match TRBD2. Losses at the gene ends were 0 bases for V and 5 bases for J; bases not matched to a gene: 8. The CDR3 length is 16 residues. Per germline, CDR1 SGDLS and CDR2 YYNGEE. CDR3 loop: CASSVVGSSGHNEQFF. The CDR3 region has the DNA TGTGCCAGCAGCGTAGTCGGTTCTAGCGGACACAATGAGCAGTTCTTC.

V usage is TRBV30 and J usage is TRBJ1-2; 7 nucleotides line up with TRBD1. Per the germline V gene, CDR1 is GTSNPN and CDR2 is SVGIG (reference sequence). The CDR3 is 15 amino acids. J was trimmed by 3 bases and V by 5 bases; bases with no gene match: 12. The CDR3 coding sequence is TGTGCCTGGGAGGGCCACAGGGGTCGGGACTATGGCTACACCTTC. Amino acid sequence: CAWEGHRGRDYGYTF.

CDR3 sequence (DNA): TGTGCCAGCAGTGAATTTTTAGGACAGGGGGAGGGCTACACCTTC. Translation: CASSEFLGQGEGYTF. The rearrangement uses TRBV6-1 and TRBJ1-2; TRBD1 aligns across 10 bases. The CDR3 is made up of 15 amino acids. The germline gives CDR1 MNHNS, CDR2 SASEGT. The junction had 8 bases not matched to a gene; V was cut back by 2 bases and J by 8 bases.

The chain links TRBV5-1 to TRBJ2-7, with TRBD1 as a possible D gene (6 bases). This CDR3 has 13 residues. CDR1 is SGHRS, CDR2 YFSETQ, per germline. V lost 2 bases and J lost 4, with 10 bases in between. The CDR3 here is CASSFRGSYEQYF. In nucleotides, the CDR3 is TGCGCCAGCAGCTTCAGGGGCTCATACGAGCAGTACTTC.

In DNA, the CDR3 is TGCAGCCCCAGTGGCTACACCTTC. Translated, it gives CSPSGYTF. This chain connects TRBV29-1 to TRBJ1-2; D remains unclear. The CDR3 length is 8 residues. Between the trimmed V and J ends, which lost 8 bases and 7 bases, there was a span of 5 bases. CDR1 and CDR2 (germline): SQVTM, ANQGSEA.

V is TRBV25-1 and J is TRBJ2-2; no definite D call. Germline values: CDR1 MGHDK, CDR2 SYGVNS. CDR3 length: 13 residues. V lost 11 bases, J lost 3 bases, and 13 bases lay in between. CDR3 coding DNA: TGTGCCGCTGAAGGGTCGGACACCGGGGAGCTGTTTTTT. Amino acids: CAAEGSDTGELFF. The full variable domain, rest sourced from reference TRBV25-1 and TRBJ2-2, is EADIYQTPRYLVIGTGKKITLECSQTMGHDKMYWYQQDPGMELHLIHYSYGVNSTEKGDLSSESTVSRIRTEHFPLTLESARPSHTSQYLCAAEGSDTGELFFGEGSRLTVL.

This chain connects TRBV7-8 to TRBJ1-1; D unresolved. The CDR3 is made up of 13 amino acids. Germline CDR1 and CDR2: SGHVS and FQNEAQ. V lost 6 bases and J lost 0, with 8 bases in between. The CDR3 protein is CASSRVLNTEAFF. The CDR3 DNA sequence: TGTGCCAGCAGTAGGGTGTTGAACACTGAAGCTTTCTTT.

The J gene is TRBJ1-2, the V gene TRBV19; TRBD1 is a possible D gene (5 bases). Germline loops: CDR1 LNHDA, CDR2 SQIVND (reference sequence). This CDR3 has 15 amino acids. The germline V and J ends were trimmed by 0 bases and 8 bases, with 16 bases remaining between them. For the CDR3, the DNA is TGTGCCAGTAGTATAGATCCTCAGAGGGGACGAGGCTACACCTTC. It specifies CASSIDPQRGRGYTF.

This clone showed up just a few times. The chain carries TRBV5-1 and TRBJ2-7; no reliable D call. Per germline, CDR1 SGHRS and CDR2 YFSETQ. The CDR3 extends over 13 amino acids. The V and J ends lost 0 bases and 3 bases respectively, with 7 bases between them. CDR3: CASSLDKNYEQYF. CDR3 nucleotide sequence: TGCGCCAGCAGCTTGGACAAAAACTACGAGCAGTACTTC.

The chain uses TRBV7-8 and TRBJ1-6; TRBD1 might be the D (5 bases). With 5 bases removed from V and 6 bases from J, the gap between germline ends came to 14 bases. CDR1 is SGHVS and CDR2 is FQNEAQ in the germline V gene. This CDR3 is 15 amino acids long. CDR3 loop: CASSASRGGNSPLHF. The CDR3 coding sequence is TGTGCCAGCAGCGCCTCGAGGGGAGGTAATTCACCCCTCCACTTT.

The chain carries TRBV11-2 and TRBJ2-5; 10 bases are a match to TRBD1. Germline lookup yields CDR1 SGHAT and CDR2 FQNNGV. The CDR3 totals 15 residues. J lost 5 bases, V lost 6 bases, and 9 bases had no gene match. Written as DNA, the CDR3 is TGTGCCAGCAGATCTCGGGACAGGGGTGGCGAGACCCAGTACTTC. This encodes CASRSRDRGGETQYF.

In its sample, this clone was seen a few times. The genes are TRBV5-1 and TRBJ2-2, with TRBD1 as a possible D gene (6 bases). The V gene lost 5 bases and the J gene lost 7 bases, with 15 bases spanning the gap. Germline values: CDR1 SGHRS, CDR2 YFSETQ. This CDR3 is built from 14 residues. CDR3 loop: CASSSTGIRGELFF. Here the CDR3 DNA reads TGCGCCAGCAGTTCCACAGGGATACGCGGGGAGCTGTTTTTT.